The 26 T cell receptor beta chains listed next were all sequenced from one sample in a study of cytomegalovirus exposure and HLA in healthy donors. In the PCR, 60 Vbeta and 13 Jbeta primers were used. Method: immunoSEQ multiplex PCR; TCRdb's copy keeps in-frame clones and lacks some. Among 150,000 to 200,000 clones listed, 75% to 85% were seen once. Specimen: PBMCs. The source is a woman aged 45-59 years in good health and CMV-seronegative.

The chain couples TRBV4-2 to TRBJ2-1, with 12 bases aligning to TRBD2. CDR3 size: 18 residues. V lost 0 bases and J lost 4; bases outside the gene matches: 7. Germline values: CDR1 LGHNA, CDR2 YNFKEQ. Here the CDR3 reads CASSQDPSGGASYNEQFF. CDR3 nucleotide sequence: TGTGCCAGCAGCCAAGACCCTAGCGGGGGGGCCAGTTACAATGAGCAGTTCTTC.

V is TRBV6-4 and J is TRBJ2-1; 7 nucleotides match TRBD2. In germline, CDR1 is MRHNA, CDR2 SNTAGT. The CDR3 is 15 residues long. V lost 2 bases, J lost 2 bases, and 3 bases stayed unmatched. CDR3 sequence (DNA): TGTGCCAGCAGTGACGCCAGCGGGACCTACAATGAGCAGTTCTTC. It yields the protein CASSDASGTYNEQFF.

This rearrangement joins TRBV28 to TRBJ1-5; D remains ambiguous. Per the germline V gene, CDR1 is MDHEN and CDR2 is SYDVKM. There are 14 residues in the CDR3. Trimming cost V 2 bases and J 4 bases, with 9 bases left between them. CDR3 sequence: CASSLRGNNQPQHF. CDR3 in DNA: TGTGCCAGCAGTTTACGGGGAAATAATCAGCCCCAGCATTTT.

Only one count was recorded for this clone. The CDR3: CASSRTDSYEQYF. The DNA of the CDR3 is TGTGCCAGCAGCCGGACAGATTCCTACGAGCAGTACTTC. The chain links TRBV14 to TRBJ2-7, with D possibly matching TRBD1 (6 bases). This CDR3 has 13 residues. Germline lookup yields CDR1 SGHDN and CDR2 FVKESK. V gave up 4 bases and J gave up 1 base, with 8 bases separating them.

The V and J genes are TRBV7-8 and TRBJ1-5; possibly TRBD1 for D (5 bases). CDR1 is SGHVS, CDR2 FQNEAQ, per germline. CDR3 length: 14 amino acids. V gave up 2 bases and J gave up 7 bases, with 12 bases separating them. The CDR3 region has the DNA TGTGCCAGCAGCTTACTCCAGGGTCGGCAGCCCCAGCATTTT. It specifies CASSLLQGRQPQHF.

The count of this clone is one. The gene calls are TRBV28 and TRBJ1-4, with 7 bases lining up with TRBD1. CDR1 MDHEN and CDR2 SYDVKM come from the germline V gene. The CDR3 is 15 residues long. J gave up 3 bases and V 5 bases, and 6 bases lay outside the gene matches. CDR3 residues: CASSPPGQSNEKLFF. CDR3 nucleotides: TGTGCCAGCAGTCCCCCGGGACAGTCTAATGAAAAACTGTTTTTT.

The chain joins TRBV28 to TRBJ2-7, with TRBD1 identical over 11 bases. CDR1 and CDR2 from the germline V gene are MDHEN and SYDVKM. This CDR3 is built from 17 residues. Trimming took 5 bases from V and 3 from J; bases not matched to a gene: 12. The CDR3 loop is CASSKPSGTGGNYEQYF. In nucleotides, the CDR3 is TGTGCCAGCAGTAAACCGAGCGGGACAGGGGGAAACTACGAGCAGTACTTC.

The chain has TRBV6-5 and TRBJ1-2; 12 positions agree with TRBD1. Trimming at V came to 6 bases and at J to 8 bases, leaving 10 bases not matched to a gene. The CDR3 is 15 residues long. CDR1 is MNHEY and CDR2 is SVGAGI in the germline V gene. CDR3 nucleotide sequence: TGTGCCAGCAGACCGGGGACAGGGGGCGCCTCCGGCTACACCTTC. Its protein product is CASRPGTGGASGYTF.

The chain has TRBV2 and TRBJ1-4; D is perhaps TRBD1 (5 bases). The V gene's germline CDR1 is SNHLY and CDR2 FYNNEI. The CDR3 is 15 amino acids. V was clipped by 6 bases and J by 0 bases, with 11 bases between them. DNA for the CDR3: TGTGCCAGCAGGCCCCGACAGTCAACTAATGAAAAACTGTTTTTT. The encoded protein is CASRPRQSTNEKLFF.

V is TRBV6-5 and J is TRBJ2-2, with D possibly TRBD1 on 5 matching bases. Trimming took off 7 bases at V and 2 bases at J, with 8 bases between the two ends. This CDR3 is 13 amino acids long. The germline V gene has CDR1 MNHEY and CDR2 SVGAGI. Here the CDR3 DNA reads TGTGCCAGCAATGACAGAAACACCGGGGAGCTGTTTTTT. Its protein is CASNDRNTGELFF.

V and J are TRBV30 and TRBJ1-3, with unresolved D. The CDR3 has 16 residues. V was shortened by 0 bases and J by 0 bases, with 12 bases between the two germline ends. Germline V gives CDR1 GTSNPN, CDR2 SVGIG (reference sequence). The CDR3: CAWSVRGTGSGNTIYF. DNA for the CDR3: TGTGCCTGGAGTGTACGCGGCACTGGCTCTGGAAACACCATATATTTT.

The V and J genes are TRBV28 and TRBJ1-6; TRBD1 might be the D (5 bases). The CDR3 has 13 residues. Germline V gene data show CDR1 as MDHEN and CDR2 as SYDVKM. Deletions cut 6 bases from V and 12 bases from J, with 15 bases between. CDR3: CASSLTGGKPLHF. In nucleotides, the CDR3 is TGTGCCAGCAGCCTCACCGGGGGAAAACCCCTCCACTTT.

This sequence joins TRBV2 and TRBJ1-2; D might be TRBD1 (6 bases). The CDR3 runs 12 residues. V shed 3 bases and J shed 7 bases, with 9 bases lying between them. Germline values: CDR1 SNHLY, CDR2 FYNNEI. The CDR3 bases are TGTGCCAGCAGTGACCACAGGGTTGGCTACACCTTC. This gives the protein CASSDHRVGYTF.

The chain recombines TRBV2 with TRBJ1-2; no firm D call. V lost 8 bases to trimming and J lost 6 bases, with 16 bases between them. The CDR3 sequence is 13 residues long. Per germline, CDR1 SNHLY and CDR2 FYNNEI. CDR3 sequence: CASLLTELDGYTF. The CDR3 nucleotides are TGTGCCAGCCTCCTCACGGAGCTAGATGGCTACACCTTC.

V usage is TRBV2 and J usage is TRBJ1-1; 11 positions match TRBD1. Looked up from germline, CDR1 is SNHLY and CDR2 is FYNNEI. This CDR3 region has 15 residues. After removal of 5 bases from V and 1 base from J, the junction contained 3 bases not matched to a gene. As DNA, the CDR3 is TGTGCCAGCAGTCCTGGACAGGGGGCGAACACTGAAGCTTTCTTT. Encoded protein: CASSPGQGANTEAFF.

The gene calls are TRBV7-9 and TRBJ1-5; unclear D gene. V was trimmed by 2 bases and J by 5 bases, leaving 7 bases between them. CDR1 SEHNR and CDR2 FQNEAQ come from the germline V gene (reference sequence). The CDR3 runs to 13 residues. The CDR3 here is CASSLTGDQPQHF. The CDR3 DNA follows: TGTGCCAGCAGCTTAACCGGGGATCAGCCCCAGCATTTT.

This chain links TRBV4-2 with TRBJ1-6; 7 nucleotides agree with TRBD1. CDR3 length: 16 residues. V lost 2 bases, J lost 7 bases, and 8 bases stayed unmatched. The germline gives CDR1 LGHNA, CDR2 YNFKEQ. CDR3 residues: CASSQPGQTRNSPLHF. The CDR3 DNA is TGTGCCAGCAGCCAACCGGGACAGACAAGGAATTCACCCCTCCACTTT.

The chain employs TRBV28 and TRBJ1-2; 7 bases align to TRBD1. The CDR3 has 16 amino acids. Germline CDR1 and CDR2: MDHEN and SYDVKM. The ends lost 5 bases at V and 8 bases at J; junction bases unmatched: 17. The CDR3 DNA is TGTGCCAGCAGTGTGCGAGGGGGCGCCCTGGGTGGGGGCTACACCTTC. Translation gives CASSVRGGALGGGYTF.

CDR3 bases: TGCGCCAGCAGTCCCGGACAGGGCCGGCAGCCCCAGCATTTT. It encodes CASSPGQGRQPQHF. The rearrangement joins TRBV4-1 to TRBJ1-5; 8 bases fit TRBD1. The CDR3 has 14 residues. Germline CDR1 reads MGHRA; CDR2 reads YSYEKL. V shed 6 bases and J 7 bases; nucleotides not matched to a gene: 8.

The rearrangement uses TRBV28 and TRBJ2-3; D gene ambiguous. Looked up from germline, CDR1 is MDHEN and CDR2 is SYDVKM. Trimming removed 4 bases at V and 6 bases at J, with 8 bases between. This CDR3 has 12 amino acids. CDR3 nucleotides: TGTGCCAGCAGTTCCGTAGTGGATACGCAGTATTTT. Residues: CASSSVVDTQYF.

This clone has only one observation. The CDR3 coding sequence is TGTGCCAGCAGCTTAGGGCGGGGGACAGGGGGTCTATCAGATACGCAGTATTTT. Translation: CASSLGRGTGGLSDTQYF. J is TRBJ2-3 and V is TRBV7-2; TRBD1 matches at 11 bases. This CDR3 contains 18 residues. Germline V lookup: CDR1 SGHTA, CDR2 FQGNSA. J lost 4 bases, V lost 1 base, and 10 bases had no gene match.

The chain combines TRBV7-2 with TRBJ1-2, with D maybe TRBD1 (5 bases). CDR1 and CDR2 from the germline V gene are SGHTA and FQGNSA. Trimming cost V 2 bases and J 5 bases, with 24 bases left between them. The CDR3 contains 18 residues. The DNA for the CDR3 is TGTGCCAGCAGCTTAAATTTACGGTGGGCCGCCGGGGGTTATGGCTACACCTTC. Translating gives CASSLNLRWAAGGYGYTF.

V gene TRBV4-1 combines with J gene TRBJ2-1; 7 bases are a match to TRBD2. Per the germline V gene, CDR1 is MGHRA and CDR2 is YSYEKL. The trim removed 0 bases at V and 9 bases at J, leaving 11 bases unmatched. This CDR3 region has 16 residues. The CDR3 bases are TGCGCCAGCAGCCAAGAAACCAGCGGGACGCTAAGTGAGCAGTTCTTC. It is translated as CASSQETSGTLSEQFF.

This chain uses TRBV28 with TRBJ2-1; maybe TRBD2 (7 bases). The CDR3 loop spans 17 amino acids. V was shortened by 8 bases and J by 10 bases, with 30 bases between the two germline ends. From germline, CDR1 is MDHEN and CDR2 SYDVKM. The CDR3 region is CASVNSLGAGRGGEQFF. In DNA form, the CDR3 reads TGTGCCAGCGTTAATTCACTCGGTGCGGGCCGCGGGGGCGAGCAGTTCTTC.

The chain joins TRBV27 to TRBJ2-5, with D perhaps TRBD2 (6 bases). The CDR3 consists of 16 residues. V was cut by 6 bases and J by 5 bases, with 22 bases left in between. Germline-derived CDR1 and CDR2 are MNHEY and SMNVEV (reference sequence). The CDR3 region has the DNA TGTGCCAGCAGCCTAGGGGCGGGAAAGATTAGGGAGACCCAGTACTTC. It codes for CASSLGAGKIRETQYF.

This sequence joins TRBV5-1 and TRBJ2-4, with 7 bases matching TRBD1. Germline V gene data show CDR1 as SGHRS and CDR2 as YFSETQ. The CDR3 totals 14 residues. V lost 7 bases to trimming and J lost 6 bases; unmatched junction nucleotides: 10. The CDR3: CASRPLGTANIQYF. In DNA, the CDR3 is TGCGCCAGCCGCCCCCTCGGGACAGCAAACATTCAGTACTTC.